This T cell receptor beta chain was recovered during a study of blood T cell repertoires in COVID-19 (dated by TCRdb to 2020 to 2021). About the investigation overall: Samples from collaborators originated in the United States, Italy and Spain and spanned both the acute and convalescent phases of COVID-19. The prospective study material was composed of cDNA or gDNA derived from T cells, B-cell-depleted T cells, or PBMCs. The dataset comprised deeply sampled blood TCRbeta repertoires from subjects exposed to, actively infected with, or recovered from COVID-19. The repertoires were released in a freely available public database meant as a resource for research on the immune response to SARS-CoV-2. Samples came from the ongoing ImmuneRACE study (first 160 participants) plus 1,254 subjects from 6 global collaborators. Nearly every sample came with metadata listing a de-identified subject ID, COVID-19 status, age in years and sex. Where available, HLA class I and class II types were taken from metadata supplied by the sample provider and were not determined by assay-based typing.

The immunoSEQ Assay, a bias-controlled multiplex PCR, was used to amplify TCRbeta CDR3 regions from genomic DNA. The paper's data handling went like this. Within the assay, amplification of reference gene primers was used to estimate how many nucleated cells each sample contained. Sequence reads were collapsed and filtered to measure the absolute abundance of every unique TCRbeta CDR3 rearrangement. For each sample, productive Simpson clonality was calculated as the square root of Simpson's diversity index across productive rearrangements. TCRdb's version of the immuneACCESS table is confined to in-frame rearrangements and falls short of the full clone set. An unresolved V gene accounts for under half of the shortfall where checked; the remainder is of unknown origin. For V, J and clone size, that table is used; D and trimming come from the DNA. The sample yields under 250,000 clones; about 93% were counted once. The top ten clonotypes cover over 0.65% of the sample.

At one collaborating source in Seattle, patients were enrolled during active infection and were followed longitudinally through the course of disease. Collaborating institutions collected whole blood in K2EDTA tubes following their own protocols. For TCRbeta analysis, collaborator samples were shipped as frozen whole blood, as isolated PBMCs, or as DNA extracted from either sample type. For this clone: Which antigen it targets is not known. No quality values exist for individual bases; no much larger clone is one base distant.

The paper as a whole reports these results and caveats: The quantity of clinical and demographic metadata differed by source and by participant and was supplied without curation.

The CDR3 runs 14 residues from the cysteine to the phenylalanine. Only CDR3 DNA is held: 42 bases, read in frame from base 1. V is trimmed back by 3 bases and J by 7 bases, and the junction contains 4 bases that no gene match accounts for. CDR1 and CDR2 were assigned from the germline V gene as MGHRA and YSYEKL. The sequence was obtained from a man aged 25-40 years with COVID-19, enrolled during active disease. The rearranged chain carries TRBV4-1 and TRBJ1-4; 8 bases in between match TRBD1. Sequencing was carried out using peripheral blood. For the CDR3, the sequence is CASSQTGAVEKLFF. The nucleotide sequence reads as follows: TGCGCCAGCAGCCAGACAGGGGCGGTTGAAAAACTGTTTTTT.